This T cell receptor (beta chain) was sequenced in a study of identical twins. A template switching step contributed a universal primer site, while unique molecular identifiers were present in the cDNA. One entry per CDR3 protein, called by TCRdb with MiXCR from the 5' RACE reads. The data show around 550,000 distinct CDR3 sequences, 15% seen once. The germline V and J ends were trimmed by 1 base and 4 bases, with 7 bases remaining between them. The CDR3 has 13 residues. This clonotype was seen ten or more times. The data were also submitted as part of a second study, on yellow fever vaccine responses in identical twins. As that report states: As reported, the vaccine T cell response of twins seemed partly convergent and partly personalized.

This chain links TRBV12-3 or TRBV12-4 with TRBJ1-2, with a weak D call TRBD1 (6 bases). The sequenced material came from CD4+ T cells sorted from blood. The receptor was isolated from a woman younger than 35 in good health. CDR3 DNA sequence: TGTGCCAGCAGTTTAGAGACAGGCTATGGCTACACCTTC. Protein: CASSLETGYGYTF.